This T cell receptor beta chain was identified in a study of T cells in Graves' hyperthyroidism and ophthalmopathy (dated 2019 in TCRdb). For context, the study as a whole: Peripheral blood was collected at initial diagnosis, before any treatment. Thyroid tissue and blood T-cell repertoires from about six Graves' hyperthyroidism patients were also compared in the study. Whether ophthalmopathy could be predicted prospectively was tested in an independent validation cohort made up of under 20 hyperthyroidism patients plus 17 patients who later progressed to ophthalmopathy. Once sampling was done, hyperthyroidism patients were given methimazole at a starting dose of 30 mg daily, whereas ophthalmopathy patients were given high-dose intravenous methylprednisolone. TCR V-J signatures able to tell the groups apart were searched for in a discovery cohort of approximately 95 patients, of whom 43 had Graves' ophthalmopathy and roughly 57 had stable Graves' hyperthyroidism. The roughly 100 discovery patients were randomly split 7:3 into training and test sets. TCR Vbeta CDR3 sequencing of approximately 140 peripheral blood samples (roughly 41 ophthalmopathy, roughly 74 hyperthyroidism and 17 progressor patients) is reported in the paper. Study-wide conclusions, independent of this receptor: In validation, the model predicted progression to ophthalmopathy with approximately 69% sensitivity and less than 80% specificity, a median of roughly seven months before onset. Ophthalmopathy was separated from stable hyperthyroidism by a 13 V-J signature model, with 87.88% sensitivity and roughly 84% specificity obtained in cross-validation and 80%/75% obtained in testing. Most expanded thyroid clonotypes (frequency above 0.001) were also found in blood, which suggests that blood repertoires may mirror thyroid immune responses. No statistical method was used to fix the sample size in advance, and group allocation was not hidden from the investigators.

Hyperthyroidism patients were aged 18 to 65 years and newly diagnosed, with disease duration of less than 2 months. The study excluded patients with uncontrolled infections, other autoimmune diseases, pregnancy or lactation. Diagnoses relied on clinical symptoms, serum thyroxine and TRAb, thyroid ultrasound and orbital computed tomography. Blood from progressor patients was collected at the time of first diagnosis with hyperthyroidism, before any ophthalmopathy symptoms had appeared. Ficoll-Paque density gradient centrifugation was used to isolate PBMCs from about 10 ml of fresh peripheral blood. Patients classed as progressors first received a Graves' hyperthyroidism diagnosis and then went on to develop ophthalmopathy during follow-up. Trizol reagent was used to extract total RNA, and RNA quality was then checked on an Agilent 2100 Bioanalyzer. Its CDR3 holds 14 amino acids, cysteine through phenylalanine. Here the CDR3 DNA is all that survives: 42 bases in frame from base 1.

There are a few counts of this clonotype. Its antigen remains unidentified. The junction differs from germline at one of its ends, possibly a read error. The TCR beta CDR3 regions were amplified from RNA transcripts. For the first round of RT-PCR on the TCR CDR3, the HTBI primer set was used together with the Qiagen OneStep RT-PCR kit. Libraries were constructed in a second round of multiplex PCR, after which size selection and purification were carried out. The libraries were sequenced on an Illumina HiSeq2000 using paired-end 100 bp reads. In the authors' own workflow: SOAPnuke was used to process the raw data, with reads discarded if the reads contained adapters or uncalled bases, had a mean Phred below 15, or lacked an exact constant-primer or identifier match. COPE v1.2.5 was used to merge high-quality paired reads, and clonotypes were defined as unique nucleotide sequences. MiTCR v1.1 was used to align clonotypes to the IMGT TRBV, TRBD and TRBJ reference segments. The analysis was restricted to V-J combinations with a frequency above 0.0001, which together covered 99% to 99.2% of the repertoires. The TCS score was defined as F50 (clonal expansion) divided by E x V (chaos), with BLOSUM62-based TCRdist calculated between CDR3 peptides within each V-J. Welch's t-statistics and random forest reduced some 510 V-J features to 10 to 15, which were used in a naive Bayes classifier (R e1071). In-frame beta chains were kept once TCRdb had trimmed the public reads at Q25 with fastp and called clones with MiXCR. All rows with the same CDR3 protein become a single entry with the most common DNA and genes. These V and J calls originate from TCRdb's pipeline instead of the authors' own analysis. Here the sample has approximately 360,000 distinct CDR3 sequences; more than 15% occur a single time. The leading ten clones occupy roughly 25% of the sample.

Sequencing was performed on blood. In this chain, TRBV12-3 or TRBV12-4 is recombined with TRBJ2-7; no D gene call is confident. This receptor was identified in a woman younger than 30 with Graves' hyperthyroidism that later progressed to Graves' ophthalmopathy. The CDR3 reads CVSSQGSGSYEQYF. The nucleotide sequence is TGTGTCAGCAGCCAAGGGTCAGGAAGCTACGAGCAGTACTTC.